Presented here are 2 T cell receptor beta chains from one specimen sequenced in a study of T-cell reconstitution after alpha-beta-depleted transplantation in children. Preparation of the TCRbeta library was carried out with unique molecular identifiers. TCRdb reprocessed the PCR reads via MiXCR and lists one record per CDR3 protein. The sample has about 980,000 distinct CDR3 sequences, roughly 29% seen once. Here the sequenced sample was PBMCs, mostly from graft donor cells, taken 360 days after TCRalphabeta/CD19-depleted stem cell transplant. These receptors originate from a boy in the first two years of life who had a stem cell transplant for SCID, so the T cells may come from the graft donor.

This clonotype was seen more than once but under ten times. The gene calls are TRBV18 and TRBJ2-7; D uncertain. CDR3 length equals 13 residues. CDR1 is KGHSH and CDR2 is LQKENI in the germline V gene. Trimming removed 5 bases at V and 5 bases at J, with 13 bases between. The CDR3 nucleotides are TGTGCCAGCTCAAAAGGGTCGGTACACGAGCAGTACTTC. This codes for CASSKGSVHEQYF.

This clonotype was counted only a few times. The chain couples TRBV10-2 to TRBJ1-6; possible D gene TRBD1, 5 bases. V was shortened by 6 bases and J by 7 bases, with 19 bases between the two germline ends. The CDR3 has 16 amino acids. CDR1 is WSHSY, CDR2 SAAADI, per germline. CDR3 sequence reads: CASSPRERRRNSPLHF. The CDR3 coding sequence is TGCGCCAGCAGCCCCAGGGAGAGGAGGAGGAATTCACCCCTCCACTTT.